This TCR beta chain was obtained from a study of immune evolution from preneoplasia to lung adenocarcinoma. Some clones are missing from TCRdb's copy, which holds only in-frame ones; the method was immunoSEQ multiplex PCR. The data contain 9,500 to 15,000 clones, roughly 84% of them singletons. The CDR3 spans 16 residues. Germline V gene sequence: CDR1 MNHNY, CDR2 SVGAGI (reference sequence). Trimming stripped 3 bases from V and 0 bases from J, with 12 bases between. Sequencing was carried out using FFPE tissue from an adenomatous hyperplasia lung lesion. Subset denoted: atypical adenomatous hyperplasia (AAH), lung preneoplasia. The TCR was taken from a person aged 50-70 years with lung adenocarcinoma. The V call is TRBV6-6, the J call TRBJ1-3; D gene unclear. CDR3 bases: TGTGCCAGCAGTTATGGGCGCGCCAGCTCTGGAAACACCATATATTTT. Amino acid sequence: CASSYGRASSGNTIYF.